This T cell receptor beta chain derives from a study of early stage breast cancer tumors. Some clones are missing from TCRdb's copy, which holds only in-frame ones; the method was immunoSEQ multiplex PCR. The table lists around 60,000 clones, about three quarters of them singletons. J was trimmed by 0 bases and V by 4 bases; bases with no gene match: 8. This CDR3 comprises 16 residues. Per the germline V gene, CDR1 is SGDLS and CDR2 is YYNGEE. Input material: blood. The V gene is TRBV9, the J gene TRBJ1-1, with TRBD1 matching 8 bases. This TCR derives from a person aged 30 to 39 with breast cancer. The CDR3 here is CASSSYDRGLNTEAFF. DNA of the CDR3: TGTGCCAGCAGCTCGTATGACAGGGGTTTGAACACTGAAGCTTTCTTT.